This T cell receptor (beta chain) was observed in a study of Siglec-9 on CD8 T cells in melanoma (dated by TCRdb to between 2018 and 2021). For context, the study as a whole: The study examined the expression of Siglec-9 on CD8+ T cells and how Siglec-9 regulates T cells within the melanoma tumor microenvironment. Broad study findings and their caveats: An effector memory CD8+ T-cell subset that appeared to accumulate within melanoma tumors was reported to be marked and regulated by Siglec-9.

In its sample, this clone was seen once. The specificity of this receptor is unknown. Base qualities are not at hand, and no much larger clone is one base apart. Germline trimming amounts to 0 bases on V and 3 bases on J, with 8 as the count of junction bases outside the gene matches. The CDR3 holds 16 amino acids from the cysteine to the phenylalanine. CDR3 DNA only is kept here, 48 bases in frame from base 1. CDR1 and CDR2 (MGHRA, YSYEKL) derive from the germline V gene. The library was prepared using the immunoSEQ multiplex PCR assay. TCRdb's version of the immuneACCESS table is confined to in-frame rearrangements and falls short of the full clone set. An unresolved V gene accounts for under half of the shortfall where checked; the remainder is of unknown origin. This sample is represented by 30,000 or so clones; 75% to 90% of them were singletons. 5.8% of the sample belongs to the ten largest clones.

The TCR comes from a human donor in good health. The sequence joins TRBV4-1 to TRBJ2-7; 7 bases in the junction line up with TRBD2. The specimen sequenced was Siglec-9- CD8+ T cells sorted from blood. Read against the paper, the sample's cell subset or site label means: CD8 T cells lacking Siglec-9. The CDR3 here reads CASSQETSSPIYEQYF. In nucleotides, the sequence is TGCGCCAGCAGCCAAGAGACTAGCTCGCCCATCTACGAGCAGTACTTC.